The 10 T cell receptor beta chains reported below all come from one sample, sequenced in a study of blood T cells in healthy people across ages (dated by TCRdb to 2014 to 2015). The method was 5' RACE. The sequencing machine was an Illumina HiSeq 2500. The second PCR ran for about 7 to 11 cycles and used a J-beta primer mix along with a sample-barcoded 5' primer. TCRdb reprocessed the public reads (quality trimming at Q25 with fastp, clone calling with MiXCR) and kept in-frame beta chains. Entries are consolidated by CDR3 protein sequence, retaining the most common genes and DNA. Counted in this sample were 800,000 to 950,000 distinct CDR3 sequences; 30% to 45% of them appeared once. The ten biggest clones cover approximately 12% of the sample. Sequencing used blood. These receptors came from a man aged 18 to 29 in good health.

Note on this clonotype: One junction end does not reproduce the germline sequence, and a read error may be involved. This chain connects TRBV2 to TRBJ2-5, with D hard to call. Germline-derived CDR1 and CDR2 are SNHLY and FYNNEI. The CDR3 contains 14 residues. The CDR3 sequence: CVSSAGLVKETQYF. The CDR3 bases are TGTGTCAGCAGCGCAGGTTTAGTTAAAGAGACCCAGTACTTC.

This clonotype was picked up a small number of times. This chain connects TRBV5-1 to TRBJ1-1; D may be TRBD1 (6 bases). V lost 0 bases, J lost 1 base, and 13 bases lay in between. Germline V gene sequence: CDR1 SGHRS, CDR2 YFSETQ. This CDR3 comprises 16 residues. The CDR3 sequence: CASSLVGGRANTEAFF. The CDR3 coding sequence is TGCGCCAGCAGCTTGGTCGGGGGCCGGGCGAACACTGAAGCTTTCTTT.

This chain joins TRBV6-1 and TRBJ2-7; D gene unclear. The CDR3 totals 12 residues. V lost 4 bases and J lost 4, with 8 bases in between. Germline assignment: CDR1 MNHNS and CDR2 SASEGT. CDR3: CASSVVGYEQYF. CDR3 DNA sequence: TGTGCCAGCAGTGTGGTGGGGTACGAGCAGTACTTC.

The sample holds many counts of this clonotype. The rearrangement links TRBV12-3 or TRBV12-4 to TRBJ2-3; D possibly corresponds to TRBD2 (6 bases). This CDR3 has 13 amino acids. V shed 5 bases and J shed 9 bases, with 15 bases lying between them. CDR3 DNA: TGTGCCAGCAGTCCGGGAGCCCTTGAGACGCAGTATTTT. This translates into CASSPGALETQYF.

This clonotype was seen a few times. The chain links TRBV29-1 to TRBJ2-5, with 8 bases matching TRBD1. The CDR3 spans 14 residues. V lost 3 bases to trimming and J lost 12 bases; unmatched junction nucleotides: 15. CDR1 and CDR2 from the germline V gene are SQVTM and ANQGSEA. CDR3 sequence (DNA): TGCAGCGTTGAGCACCAAGGACAGGGACCCCCTGAGTACTTC. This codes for CSVEHQGQGPPEYF.

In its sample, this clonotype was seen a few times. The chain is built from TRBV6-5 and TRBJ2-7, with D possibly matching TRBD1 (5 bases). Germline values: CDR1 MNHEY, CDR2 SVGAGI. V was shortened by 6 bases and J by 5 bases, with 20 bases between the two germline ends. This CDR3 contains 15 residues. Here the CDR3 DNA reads TGTGCCAGCAGCCGGACACTGGGGATAGGGGACGAGCAGTACTTC. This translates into CASSRTLGIGDEQYF.

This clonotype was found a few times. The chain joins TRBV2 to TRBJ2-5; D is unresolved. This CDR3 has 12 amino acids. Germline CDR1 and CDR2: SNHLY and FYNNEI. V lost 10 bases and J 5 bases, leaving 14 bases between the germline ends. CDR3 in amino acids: CATGPLRETQYF. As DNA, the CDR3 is TGTGCCACCGGACCTCTCCGGGAGACCCAGTACTTC. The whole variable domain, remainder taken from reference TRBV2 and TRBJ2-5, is EPEVTQTPSHQVTQMGQEVILRCVPISNHLYFYWYRQILGQKVEFLVSFYNNEISEKSEIFDDQFSVERPDGSNFTLKIRSTKLEDSAMYFCATGPLRETQYFGPGTRLLVL.

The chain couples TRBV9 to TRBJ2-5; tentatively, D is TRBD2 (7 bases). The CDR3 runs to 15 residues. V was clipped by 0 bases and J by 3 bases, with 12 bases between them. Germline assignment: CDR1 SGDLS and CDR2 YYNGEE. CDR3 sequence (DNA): TGTGCCAGCAGCGTAGAGGGGGGGACCAAAGAGACCCAGTACTTC. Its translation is CASSVEGGTKETQYF.

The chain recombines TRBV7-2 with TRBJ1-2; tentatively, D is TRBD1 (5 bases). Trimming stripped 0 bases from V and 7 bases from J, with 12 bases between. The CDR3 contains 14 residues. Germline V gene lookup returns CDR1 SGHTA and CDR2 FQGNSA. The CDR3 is CASSLAGRPAGYTF. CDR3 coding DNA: TGTGCCAGCAGCTTAGCGGGGCGACCAGCTGGCTACACCTTC.

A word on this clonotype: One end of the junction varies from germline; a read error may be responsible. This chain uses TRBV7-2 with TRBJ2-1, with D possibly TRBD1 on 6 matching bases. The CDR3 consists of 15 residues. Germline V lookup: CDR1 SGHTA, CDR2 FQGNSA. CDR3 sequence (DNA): TGTGCCAGCAGCTTAGCCAGGGGTTCCTGCAATGAGCAGTTCTTC. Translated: CASSLARGSCNEQFF. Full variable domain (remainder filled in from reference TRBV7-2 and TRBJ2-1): GAGVSQSPSNKVTEKGKDVELRCDPISGHTALYWYRQSLGQGLEFLIYFQGNSAPDKSGLPSDRFSAERTGGSVSTLTIQRTQQEDSAVYLCASSLARGSCNEQFFGPGTRLTVL.